This TCR beta chain was captured by sequencing in a study of blood T cell repertoires in COVID-19. Germline V gene sequence: CDR1 SGHRS, CDR2 YFSETQ. The CDR3 sequence is 14 residues long. V was shortened by 0 bases and J by 4 bases, with 8 bases between the two germline ends. Only in-frame clones appear in the TCRdb table, and some are missing; sequencing was by immunoSEQ multiplex PCR. The table has about 380,000 clones, around 85% seen once. Turning to this clone: The identical CDR3 is also encoded by other nucleotide sequences in the sample.

This clonotype was sampled from a woman aged 18 to 35 with acute or convalescent COVID-19. The chain couples TRBV5-1 to TRBJ1-5; D perhaps matches TRBD1 (5 bases). Sequencing used peripheral blood. The CDR3 region is CASSLAGGNQPQHF. As DNA, the CDR3 is TGCGCCAGCAGCTTGGCCGGGGGGAATCAGCCCCAGCATTTT.